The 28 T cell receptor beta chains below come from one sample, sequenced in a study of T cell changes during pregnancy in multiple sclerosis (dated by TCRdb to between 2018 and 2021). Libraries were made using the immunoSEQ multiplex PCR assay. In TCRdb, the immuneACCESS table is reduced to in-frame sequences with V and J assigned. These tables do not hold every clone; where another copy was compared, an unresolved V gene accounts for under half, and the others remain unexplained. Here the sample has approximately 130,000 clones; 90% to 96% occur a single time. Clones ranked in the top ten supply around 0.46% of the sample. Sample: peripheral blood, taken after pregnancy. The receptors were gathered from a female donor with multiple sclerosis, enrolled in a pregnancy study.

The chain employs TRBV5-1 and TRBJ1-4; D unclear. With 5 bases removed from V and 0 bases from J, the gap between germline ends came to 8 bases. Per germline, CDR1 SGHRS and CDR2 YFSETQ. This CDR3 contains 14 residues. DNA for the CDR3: TGCGCCAGCAGTTTAGAGTCAACTAATGAAAAACTGTTTTTT. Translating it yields CASSLESTNEKLFF.

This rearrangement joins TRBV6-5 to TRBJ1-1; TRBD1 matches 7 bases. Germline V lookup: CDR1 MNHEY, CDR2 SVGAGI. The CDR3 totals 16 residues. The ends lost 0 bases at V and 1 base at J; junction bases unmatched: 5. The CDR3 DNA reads TGTGCCAGCAGTTACTCGAGGGGGACAGCGAACACTGAAGCTTTCTTT. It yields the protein CASSYSRGTANTEAFF.

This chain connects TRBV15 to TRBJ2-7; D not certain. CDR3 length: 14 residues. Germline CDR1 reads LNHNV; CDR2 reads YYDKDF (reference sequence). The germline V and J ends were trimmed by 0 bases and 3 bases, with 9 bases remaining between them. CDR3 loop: CATSRETKDYEQYF. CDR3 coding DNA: TGTGCCACCAGCAGAGAAACTAAGGACTACGAGCAGTACTTC. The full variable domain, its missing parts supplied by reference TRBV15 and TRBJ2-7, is DAMVIQNPRYQVTQFGKPVTLSCSQTLNHNVMYWYQQKSSQAPKLLFHYYDKDFNNEADTPDNFQSRRPNTSFCFLDIRSPGLGDTAMYLCATSRETKDYEQYFGPGTRLTVT.

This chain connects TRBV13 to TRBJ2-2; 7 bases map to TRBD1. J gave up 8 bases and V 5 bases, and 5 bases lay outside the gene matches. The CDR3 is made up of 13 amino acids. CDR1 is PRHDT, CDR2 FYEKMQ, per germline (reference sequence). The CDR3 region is CASSGTALGELFF. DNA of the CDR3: TGTGCCAGCAGCGGGACAGCCTTAGGGGAGCTGTTTTTT.

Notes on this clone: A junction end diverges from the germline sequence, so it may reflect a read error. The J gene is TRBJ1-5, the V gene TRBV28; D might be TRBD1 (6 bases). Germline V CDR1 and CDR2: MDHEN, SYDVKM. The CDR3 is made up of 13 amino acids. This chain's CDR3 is CASSSVQGQAQHF. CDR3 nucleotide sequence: TGTGCCAGCAGTTCCGTACAGGGTCAGGCCCAGCATTTT.

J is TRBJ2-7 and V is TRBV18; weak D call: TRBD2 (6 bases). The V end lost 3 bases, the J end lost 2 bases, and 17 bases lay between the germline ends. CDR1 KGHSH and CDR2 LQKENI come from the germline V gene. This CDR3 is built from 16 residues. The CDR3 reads CASSPTGAGPAYEQYF. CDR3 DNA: TGTGCCAGCTCACCGACCGGTGCGGGACCGGCCTACGAGCAGTACTTC.

In nucleotides, the CDR3 is TGTGCCAGTGGGAGAGACTCTGGAAACACCATATATTTT. Amino acid sequence: CASGRDSGNTIYF. The J gene is TRBJ1-3, the V gene TRBV5-4; no firm D call. CDR3 length: 13 residues. Trimming took 8 bases from V and 0 from J, leaving 9 bases between them. Germline-derived CDR1 and CDR2 are SGHNT and YYREEE (reference sequence).

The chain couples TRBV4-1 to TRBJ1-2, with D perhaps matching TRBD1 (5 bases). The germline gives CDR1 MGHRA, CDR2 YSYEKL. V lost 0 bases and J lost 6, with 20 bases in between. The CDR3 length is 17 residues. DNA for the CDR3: TGCGCCAGCAGCCAAGATGGTTCAGGGAACAGAAAAAATGGCTACACCTTC. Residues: CASSQDGSGNRKNGYTF.

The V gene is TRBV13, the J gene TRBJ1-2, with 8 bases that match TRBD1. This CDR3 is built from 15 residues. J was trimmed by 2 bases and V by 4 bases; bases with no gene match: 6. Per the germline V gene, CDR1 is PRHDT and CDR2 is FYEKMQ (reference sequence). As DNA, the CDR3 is TGTGCCAGCAGCTCCACAGGACAGGGCAACTATGGCTACACCTTC. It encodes CASSSTGQGNYGYTF.

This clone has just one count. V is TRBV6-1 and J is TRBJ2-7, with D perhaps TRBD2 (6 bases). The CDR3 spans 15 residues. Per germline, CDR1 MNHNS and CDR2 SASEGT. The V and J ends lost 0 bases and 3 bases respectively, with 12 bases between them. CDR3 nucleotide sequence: TGTGCCAGCAGTGAAGCGGGACTTCCAATCTACGAGCAGTACTTC. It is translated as CASSEAGLPIYEQYF.

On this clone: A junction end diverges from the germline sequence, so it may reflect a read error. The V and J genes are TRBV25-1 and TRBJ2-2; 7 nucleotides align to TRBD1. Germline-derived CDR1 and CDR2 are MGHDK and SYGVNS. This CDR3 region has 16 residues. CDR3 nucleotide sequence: TGTGCCAGCAGTGATCTGGGCAGGGGGAACGCCGGGGAGCTGTTTTTT. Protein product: CASSDLGRGNAGELFF.

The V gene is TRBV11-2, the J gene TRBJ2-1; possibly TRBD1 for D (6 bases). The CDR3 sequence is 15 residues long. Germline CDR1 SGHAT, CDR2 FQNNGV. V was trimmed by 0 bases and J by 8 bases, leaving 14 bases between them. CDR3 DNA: TGTGCCAGCAGCTTAGAACGGACAGTGTTGTATGAGCAGTTCTTC. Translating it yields CASSLERTVLYEQFF.

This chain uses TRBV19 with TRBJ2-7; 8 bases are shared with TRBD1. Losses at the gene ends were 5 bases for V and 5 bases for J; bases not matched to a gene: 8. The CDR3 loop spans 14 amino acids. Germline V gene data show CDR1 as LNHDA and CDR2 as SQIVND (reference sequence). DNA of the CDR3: TGTGCCAGTAGTGTTCGGACAGGGAATAACGAGCAGTACTTC. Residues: CASSVRTGNNEQYF.

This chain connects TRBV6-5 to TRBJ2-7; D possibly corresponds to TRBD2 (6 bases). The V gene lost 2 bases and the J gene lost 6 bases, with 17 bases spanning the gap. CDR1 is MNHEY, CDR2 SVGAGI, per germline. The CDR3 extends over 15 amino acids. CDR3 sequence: CASSYIGRTRTEQYF. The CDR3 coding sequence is TGTGCCAGCAGTTACATTGGGAGGACCAGAACCGAGCAGTACTTC.

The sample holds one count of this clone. CDR3: CASSPPSGDYNEQFF. The CDR3 DNA reads TGTGCCAGCTCACCACCTAGCGGAGACTACAATGAGCAGTTCTTC. This sequence joins TRBV18 and TRBJ2-1; maybe TRBD2 (6 bases). CDR3 length equals 15 residues. Germline CDR1 reads KGHSH; CDR2 reads LQKENI. Trimming removed 0 bases from V and 3 bases from J, with 9 bases in between.

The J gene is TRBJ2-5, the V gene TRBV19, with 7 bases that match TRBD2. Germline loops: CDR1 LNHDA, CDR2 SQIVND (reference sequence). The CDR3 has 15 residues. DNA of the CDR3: TGTGCTTCCCGGGCTAGCGGATTCATTGGGGAGACCCAGTACTTC. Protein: CASRASGFIGETQYF.

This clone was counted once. CDR3 sequence (DNA): TGTGCCAGCAAACAGACCCAGCACACTGAAGCTTTCTTT. Encoded protein: CASKQTQHTEAFF. The genes are TRBV28 and TRBJ1-1; no clear D. The CDR3 is made up of 13 amino acids. Germline values: CDR1 MDHEN, CDR2 SYDVKM. The V and J ends lost 7 bases and 3 bases respectively, with 12 bases between them.

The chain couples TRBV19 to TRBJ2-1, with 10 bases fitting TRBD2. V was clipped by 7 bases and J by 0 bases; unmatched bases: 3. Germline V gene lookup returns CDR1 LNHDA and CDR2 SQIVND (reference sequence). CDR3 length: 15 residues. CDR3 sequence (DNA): TGTGCCAGTAACCCTAGCGGGAGCTCCTACAATGAGCAGTTCTTC. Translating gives CASNPSGSSYNEQFF. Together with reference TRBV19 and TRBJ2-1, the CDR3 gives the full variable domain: DGGITQSPKYLFRKEGQNVTLSCEQNLNHDAMYWYRQDPGQGLRLIYYSQIVNDFQKGDIAEGYSVSREKKESFPLTVTSAQKNPTAFYLCASNPSGSSYNEQFFGPGTRLTVL.

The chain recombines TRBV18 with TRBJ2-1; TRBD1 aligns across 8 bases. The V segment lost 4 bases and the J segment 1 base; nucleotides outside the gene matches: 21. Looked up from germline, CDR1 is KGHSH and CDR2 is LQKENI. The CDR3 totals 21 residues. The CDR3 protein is CASSQLVRDRRPLSSYNEQFF. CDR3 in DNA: TGTGCCAGCTCACAGCTCGTCCGGGACAGGAGGCCCCTTTCGTCCTACAATGAGCAGTTCTTC.

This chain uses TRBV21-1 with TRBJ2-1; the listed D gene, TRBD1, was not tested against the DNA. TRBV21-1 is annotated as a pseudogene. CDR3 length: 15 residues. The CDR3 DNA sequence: TGTGCCAGCAGCAAAGCATGGACAGCGTTCAATGAGCAGTTCTTC. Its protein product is CASSKAWTAFNEQFF.

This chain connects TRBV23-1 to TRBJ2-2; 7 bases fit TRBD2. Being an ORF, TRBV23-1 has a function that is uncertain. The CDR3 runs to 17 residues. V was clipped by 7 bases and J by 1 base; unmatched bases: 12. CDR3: CASTRAGGRWNTGELFF. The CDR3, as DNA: TGCGCCAGCACCCGTGCTGGCGGGAGATGGAACACCGGGGAGCTGTTTTTT.

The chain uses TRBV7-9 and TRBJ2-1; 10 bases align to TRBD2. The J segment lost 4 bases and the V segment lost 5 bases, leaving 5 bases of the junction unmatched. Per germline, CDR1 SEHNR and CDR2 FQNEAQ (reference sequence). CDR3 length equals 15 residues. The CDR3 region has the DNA TGTGCCAGCAGCGGAGCGGGAGGGCCGTACAATGAGCAGTTCTTC. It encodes CASSGAGGPYNEQFF.

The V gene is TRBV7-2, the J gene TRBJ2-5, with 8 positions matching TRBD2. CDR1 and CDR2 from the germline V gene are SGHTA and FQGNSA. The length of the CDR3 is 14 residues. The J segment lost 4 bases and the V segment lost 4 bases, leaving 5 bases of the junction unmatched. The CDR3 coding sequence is TGTGCCAGCAGCTATGCGGGAGGCGGAGAGACCCAGTACTTC. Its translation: CASSYAGGGETQYF.

The CDR3 sequence: CASSLGEILNTEAFF. DNA for the CDR3: TGCGCCAGCAGCTTGGGCGAGATATTGAACACTGAAGCTTTCTTT. The chain links TRBV5-1 to TRBJ1-1; D call uncertain. The germline CDR1 and CDR2 sequences are SGHRS and YFSETQ. Trimming left V 0 bases short and J 0 bases short, with 9 bases between. The CDR3 sequence is 15 residues long.

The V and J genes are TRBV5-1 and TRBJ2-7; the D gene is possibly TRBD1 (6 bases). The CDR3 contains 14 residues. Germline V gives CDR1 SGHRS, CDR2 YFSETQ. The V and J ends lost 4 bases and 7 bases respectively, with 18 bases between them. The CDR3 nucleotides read TGCGCCAGCAGCCCAGCCGGACAGCGAGGGGAGCAGTACTTC. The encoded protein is CASSPAGQRGEQYF.

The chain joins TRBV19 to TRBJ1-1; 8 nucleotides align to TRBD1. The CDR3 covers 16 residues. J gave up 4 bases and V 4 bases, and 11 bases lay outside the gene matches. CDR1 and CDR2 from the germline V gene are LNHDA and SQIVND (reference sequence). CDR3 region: CASSTIPGGGGTEAFF. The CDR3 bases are TGTGCCAGTAGTACTATACCAGGGGGCGGCGGCACTGAAGCTTTCTTT.

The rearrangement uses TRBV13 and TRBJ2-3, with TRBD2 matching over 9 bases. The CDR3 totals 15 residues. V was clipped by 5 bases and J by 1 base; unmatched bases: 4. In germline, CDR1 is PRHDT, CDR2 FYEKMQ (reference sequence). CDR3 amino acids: CASSPWTSGTDTQYF. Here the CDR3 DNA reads TGTGCCAGCAGCCCCTGGACTAGCGGCACAGATACGCAGTATTTT.

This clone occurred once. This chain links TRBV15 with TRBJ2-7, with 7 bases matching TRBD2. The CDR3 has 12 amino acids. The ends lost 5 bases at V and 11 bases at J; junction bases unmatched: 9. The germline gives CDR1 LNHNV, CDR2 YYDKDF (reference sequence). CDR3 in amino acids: CATSSGLGVKYF. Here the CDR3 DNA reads TGTGCCACCAGCTCCGGACTAGGCGTGAAGTACTTC. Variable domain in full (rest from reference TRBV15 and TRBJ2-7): DAMVIQNPRYQVTQFGKPVTLSCSQTLNHNVMYWYQQKSSQAPKLLFHYYDKDFNNEADTPDNFQSRRPNTSFCFLDIRSPGLGDTAMYLCATSSGLGVKYFGPGTRLTVT.